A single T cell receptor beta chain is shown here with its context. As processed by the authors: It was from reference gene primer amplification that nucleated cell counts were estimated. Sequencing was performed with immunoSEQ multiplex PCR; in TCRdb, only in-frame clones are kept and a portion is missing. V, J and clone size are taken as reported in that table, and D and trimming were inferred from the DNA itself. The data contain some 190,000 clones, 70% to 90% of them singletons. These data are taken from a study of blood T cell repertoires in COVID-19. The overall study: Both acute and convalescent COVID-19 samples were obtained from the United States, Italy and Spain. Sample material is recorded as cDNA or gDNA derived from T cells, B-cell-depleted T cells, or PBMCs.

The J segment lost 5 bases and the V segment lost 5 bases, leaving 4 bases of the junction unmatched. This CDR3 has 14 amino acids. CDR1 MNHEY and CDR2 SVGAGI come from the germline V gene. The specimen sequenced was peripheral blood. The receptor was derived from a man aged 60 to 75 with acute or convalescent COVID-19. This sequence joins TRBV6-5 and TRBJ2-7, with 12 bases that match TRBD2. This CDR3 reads CASSRLAGVHEQYF. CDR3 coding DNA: TGTGCCAGCAGTCGACTAGCGGGAGTCCACGAGCAGTACTTC.